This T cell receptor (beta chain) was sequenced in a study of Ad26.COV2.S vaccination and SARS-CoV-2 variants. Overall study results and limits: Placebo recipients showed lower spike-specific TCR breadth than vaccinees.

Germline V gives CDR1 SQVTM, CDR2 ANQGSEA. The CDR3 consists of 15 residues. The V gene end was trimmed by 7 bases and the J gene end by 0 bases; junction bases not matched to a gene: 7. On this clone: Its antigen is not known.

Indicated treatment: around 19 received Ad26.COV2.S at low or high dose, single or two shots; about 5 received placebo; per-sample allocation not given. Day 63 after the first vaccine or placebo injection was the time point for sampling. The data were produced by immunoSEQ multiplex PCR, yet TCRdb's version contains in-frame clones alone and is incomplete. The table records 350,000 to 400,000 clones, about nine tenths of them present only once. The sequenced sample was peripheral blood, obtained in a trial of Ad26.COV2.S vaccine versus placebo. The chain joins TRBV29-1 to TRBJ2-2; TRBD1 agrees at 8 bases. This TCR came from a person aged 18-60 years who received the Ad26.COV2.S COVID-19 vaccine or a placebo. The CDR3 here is CSAGTGQTNTGELFF. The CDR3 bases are TGCAGCGCCGGGACAGGACAGACGAACACCGGGGAGCTGTTTTTT.